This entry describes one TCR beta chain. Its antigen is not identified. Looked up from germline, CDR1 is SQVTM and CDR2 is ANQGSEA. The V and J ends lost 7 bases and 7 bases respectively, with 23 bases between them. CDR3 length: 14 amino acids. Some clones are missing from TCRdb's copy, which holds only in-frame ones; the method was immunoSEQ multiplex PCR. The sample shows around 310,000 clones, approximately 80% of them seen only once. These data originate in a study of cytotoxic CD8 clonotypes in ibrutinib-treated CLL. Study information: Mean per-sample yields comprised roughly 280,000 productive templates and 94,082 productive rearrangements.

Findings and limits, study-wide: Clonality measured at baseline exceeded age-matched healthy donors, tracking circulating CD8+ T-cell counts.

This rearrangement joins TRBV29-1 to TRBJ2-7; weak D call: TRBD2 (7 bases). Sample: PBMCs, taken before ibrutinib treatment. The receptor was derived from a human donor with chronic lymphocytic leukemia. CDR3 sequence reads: CSADLGAVGGEQYF. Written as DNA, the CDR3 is TGCAGCGCTGACCTGGGGGCCGTGGGAGGGGAGCAGTACTTC.